This TCR beta chain was documented in a study of blood T cell repertoires in COVID-19. Germline CDR1 reads MNHEY; CDR2 reads SVGAGI. The CDR3 consists of 15 residues. The germline V and J ends were trimmed by 2 bases and 4 bases, with 12 bases remaining between them. This table comes from immunoSEQ multiplex PCR, and its TCRdb copy is limited to in-frame clones, with some not included. There are about 120,000 clones in the sample; 90% occur only once, and 4% to 5% lies in the top ten. The genes are TRBV6-5 and TRBJ2-1; no reliable D call. The sample taken for sequencing was peripheral blood. The sequence came from a man aged 60 to 69 with COVID-19, enrolled during active disease. In DNA, the CDR3 is TGTGCCAGCAGTTACACCCTAACAGAGTACAATGAGCAGTTCTTC. Its translation is CASSYTLTEYNEQFF.